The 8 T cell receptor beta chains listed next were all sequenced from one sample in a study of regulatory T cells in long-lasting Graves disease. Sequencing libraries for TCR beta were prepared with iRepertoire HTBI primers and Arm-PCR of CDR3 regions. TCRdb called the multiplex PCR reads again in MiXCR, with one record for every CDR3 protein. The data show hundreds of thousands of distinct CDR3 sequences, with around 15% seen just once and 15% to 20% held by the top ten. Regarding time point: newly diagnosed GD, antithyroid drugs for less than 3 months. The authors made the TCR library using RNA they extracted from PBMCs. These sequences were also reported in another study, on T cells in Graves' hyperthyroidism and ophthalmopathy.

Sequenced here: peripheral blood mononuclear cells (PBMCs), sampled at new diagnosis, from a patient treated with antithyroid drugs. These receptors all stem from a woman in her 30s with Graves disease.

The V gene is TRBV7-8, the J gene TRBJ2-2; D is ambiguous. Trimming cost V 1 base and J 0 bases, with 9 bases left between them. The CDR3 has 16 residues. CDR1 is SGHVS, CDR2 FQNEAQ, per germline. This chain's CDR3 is CASSLGAITNTGELFF. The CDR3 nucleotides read TGTGCCAGCAGCTTAGGGGCGATCACGAACACCGGGGAGCTGTTTTTT.

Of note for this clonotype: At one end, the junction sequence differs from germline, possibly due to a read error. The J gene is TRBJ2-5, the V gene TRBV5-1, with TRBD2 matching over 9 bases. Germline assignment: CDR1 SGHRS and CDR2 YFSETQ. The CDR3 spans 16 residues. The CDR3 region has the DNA TGCGCCAACAGCGCCCGACTAGCGGAGGGGGGTGAGACCCAGTACTTC. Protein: CANSARLAEGGETQYF.

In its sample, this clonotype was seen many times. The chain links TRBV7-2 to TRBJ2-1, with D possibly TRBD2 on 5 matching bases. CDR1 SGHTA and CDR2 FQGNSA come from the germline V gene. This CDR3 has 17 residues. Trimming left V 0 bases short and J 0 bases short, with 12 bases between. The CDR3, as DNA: TGTGCCAGCAGCTTAGCGGGCACTAGTATCTCCTACAATGAGCAGTTCTTC. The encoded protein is CASSLAGTSISYNEQFF.

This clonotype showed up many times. CDR3 amino acids: CASSLVSDRAETQYF. As DNA, the CDR3 is TGTGCCAGCAGCCTCGTCTCCGACAGGGCGGAGACCCAGTACTTC. This chain connects TRBV7-2 to TRBJ2-5; 7 bases match TRBD1. From germline, CDR1 is SGHTA and CDR2 FQGNSA. J was trimmed by 5 bases and V by 5 bases; bases with no gene match: 11. The CDR3 extends over 15 amino acids.

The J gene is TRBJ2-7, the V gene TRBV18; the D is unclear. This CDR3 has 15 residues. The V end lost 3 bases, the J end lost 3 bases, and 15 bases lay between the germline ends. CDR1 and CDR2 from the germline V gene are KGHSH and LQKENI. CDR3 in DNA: TGTGCCAGCTCACCCAGTGCGATCGCTAACTACGAGCAGTACTTC. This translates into CASSPSAIANYEQYF.

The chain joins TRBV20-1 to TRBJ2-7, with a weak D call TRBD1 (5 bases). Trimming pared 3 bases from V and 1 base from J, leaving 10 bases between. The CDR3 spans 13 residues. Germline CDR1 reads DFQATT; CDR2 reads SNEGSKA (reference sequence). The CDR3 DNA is TGCAGTGCTAGCCCGACAGTATCCTACGAGCAGTACTTC. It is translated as CSASPTVSYEQYF.

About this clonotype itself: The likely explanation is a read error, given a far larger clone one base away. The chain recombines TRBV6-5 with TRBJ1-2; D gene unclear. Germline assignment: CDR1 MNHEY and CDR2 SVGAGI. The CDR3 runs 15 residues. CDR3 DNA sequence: TGTGCCAGCAGTTTTAGTTACGGTCAAGGGAATGGCTGCACCTTC. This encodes CASSFSYGQGNGCTF.

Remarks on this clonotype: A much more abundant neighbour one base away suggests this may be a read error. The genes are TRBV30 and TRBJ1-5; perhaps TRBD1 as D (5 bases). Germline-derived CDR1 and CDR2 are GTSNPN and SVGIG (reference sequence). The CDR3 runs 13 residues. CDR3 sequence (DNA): TGTGTCTGGAGTACGAGCGGGGGTCAGCCCCAGCATTTT. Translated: CVWSTSGGQPQHF.